The rows below give T cell receptor beta chains drawn from one sample of a study of identical twins. MiXCR, applied by TCRdb to the 5' RACE reads, yields one record per CDR3 protein. This table has 550,000 to 800,000 distinct CDR3 sequences, about 7.1% appearing once. These data also featured in a second study, about yellow fever vaccine responses in identical twins.

The sample comprised PBMCs. The receptors here all came from a woman between 18 and 29 years old in good health. Each CDR3 is given with its conserved first and last residue. Fields, in order: J gene, D gene, clone size, V gene, CDR3 length, CDR3 DNA, CDR3 protein. A D gene is named only where the DNA matches it firmly. A row's size may be missing; if present it is once, few, many or a size class.

TRBJ1-1,NA,few,TRBV4-1,15,TGCGCCAGCAGCCAAGGGGATCTATCGGAGACTGAAGCTTTCTTT,CASSQGDLSETEAFF
TRBJ2-4,NA,few,TRBV7-9,17,TGTGCCAGCAGCTCGACACGGGGGACCATAAACTTAAACATTCAGTACTTC,CASSSTRGTINLNIQYF
TRBJ2-1,NA,few,TRBV15,15,TGTGCCACCAGCAGAGGTCAGGGATTGGGGAATGAGCAGTTCTTC,CATSRGQGLGNEQFF
TRBJ2-6,NA,NA,TRBV9,17,TGTGCCAGCAGCGTAGGAAAAGGGGGTACAGGGGCCAACGTCCTGACTTTC,CASSVGKGGTGANVLTF
TRBJ2-3,TRBD1,few,TRBV20-1,15,TGCAGTGCTAGAGATCGGGACAGGGCGACAGATACGCAGTATTTT,CSARDRDRATDTQYF
TRBJ2-5,NA,NA,TRBV2,15,TGTGCCAGCAGTGATATGGCGGGATGGGGGGAGACCCAGTACTTC,CASSDMAGWGETQYF
TRBJ2-3,TRBD1,few,TRBV2,14,TGTGCCAGCCTGGGACAGTTAAGCACAGATACGCAGTATTTT,CASLGQLSTDTQYF
TRBJ1-4,TRBD1,NA,TRBV20-1,14,TGCAGTGCTAGAGGGGGGACAGGGGTTGAAAAACTGTTTTTT,CSARGGTGVEKLFF
TRBJ1-2,TRBD1,NA,TRBV9,16,TGTGCCAGCAGCGGGAGGACAGGAGTAGCTAACTATGGCTACACCTTC,CASSGRTGVANYGYTF
TRBJ1-1,TRBD1,many,TRBV12-3/TRBV12-4,14,TGTGCCAGCAGCAACAGGGGAGGGTACACTGAAGCTTTCTTT,CASSNRGGYTEAFF
TRBJ1-2,NA,NA,TRBV24-1,12,TGTGCCACCAGTGATCCCAAGTATGGCTACACCTTC,CATSDPKYGYTF
TRBJ2-7,NA,few,TRBV29-1,13,TGCAGCGTCTACGGCGGGAAAATCTACGAGCAGTACTTC,CSVYGGKIYEQYF
TRBJ2-7,NA,few,TRBV27,14,TGTGCCAGCAGTTTGGGCCAAACTGGCTACGAGCAGTACTTC,CASSLGQTGYEQYF
TRBJ2-1,NA,once,TRBV28,14,TGTGCCAGCAGTTTGATCGGATACTACAATGAGCAGTTCTTC,CASSLIGYYNEQFF
TRBJ2-7,NA,few,TRBV27,12,TGTGCCAGCAGCCCAGTCTTGGGCGAGCAGTACTTC,CASSPVLGEQYF
TRBJ2-1,NA,few,TRBV11-3,14,TGTGCCACCCAGGTACCAGGGGCCTACAATGAGCAGTTCTTC,CATQVPGAYNEQFF
TRBJ2-1,TRBD2,many,TRBV7-3,16,TGTGCCAGCAGCTTCCGGACTAGCGGAGGATACAATGAGCAGTTCTTC,CASSFRTSGGYNEQFF
TRBJ2-7,TRBD2,few,TRBV7-2,14,TGTGCCAGCAGCTCCCCGGGACTAGGCTACGAGCAGTACTTC,CASSSPGLGYEQYF
TRBJ1-1,NA,many,TRBV20-1,13,TGCAGTGCTAACCCTAGCAGGGTGGGTGAAGCTTTCTTT,CSANPSRVGEAFF
TRBJ2-3,NA,NA,TRBV12-3/TRBV12-4,12,TGTGCCAGCAGTTTAGGACGGGGGCAGCAGTATTTT,CASSLGRGQQYF
TRBJ1-4,NA,NA,TRBV28,14,TGTGCCAGCAGTCACAGTGCAACTAATGAAAAACTGTTTTTT,CASSHSATNEKLFF
TRBJ2-5,TRBD2,few,TRBV3-1,16,TGTGCCAGCAGCCTGAACGCAGCGGGGGGGCGAGAGACCCAGTACTTC,CASSLNAAGGRETQYF
TRBJ2-3,NA,many,TRBV20-1,13,TGCAGTGTCCGGACGTCTAGCACAGATACGCAGTATTTT,CSVRTSSTDTQYF
TRBJ2-1,NA,many,TRBV4-1,16,TGCGCCAGCAGCCCCGGAGGCGCGGTCCTCTACAATGAGCAGTTCTTC,CASSPGGAVLYNEQFF
TRBJ2-2,NA,many,TRBV4-1,15,TGCGCCAGCAGCCCCTCAAGGGCCGGTGCCGGGGAGCTGTTTTTT,CASSPSRAGAGELFF
TRBJ2-3,NA,many,TRBV9,14,TGTGCCAGCAGCGTCGACTACAGCACAGATACGCAGTATTTT,CASSVDYSTDTQYF
TRBJ1-2,TRBD1,NA,TRBV12-3/TRBV12-4,15,TGTGCCAGCAGGGTAACCACAGGGGCTAACTATGGCTACACCTTC,CASRVTTGANYGYTF
TRBJ2-2,TRBD2,NA,TRBV7-2,16,TGTGCCAGCAGCTTTTCTTCTAGCGGAATCACCGGGGAGCTGTTTTTT,CASSFSSSGITGELFF
TRBJ1-1,NA,NA,TRBV6-1,16,TGTGCCAGCAGGGCGTCAGGGGTATTAGGGGACACTGAAGCTTTCTTT,CASRASGVLGDTEAFF
TRBJ1-1,NA,many,TRBV12-3/TRBV12-4,13,TGTGCCAGCAGTTTAGAGGGAGGCACTGAAGCTTTCTTT,CASSLEGGTEAFF
TRBJ2-2,NA,few,TRBV5-5,16,TGTGCCAGCAGCTTGGCCTTAGGCGTCGCCACCGGGGAGCTGTTTTTT,CASSLALGVATGELFF
TRBJ2-1,NA,NA,TRBV28,16,TGTGCCAGCAGTCCCCCAGGGCGCAGCTCCTACAATGAGCAGTTCTTC,CASSPPGRSSYNEQFF
TRBJ1-1,NA,many,TRBV5-1,15,TGCGCCAGCAGCTTGAACGGACAGATGAACACTGAAGCTTTCTTT,CASSLNGQMNTEAFF
TRBJ1-1,NA,NA,TRBV20-1,13,TGCAGTGCTAATCACGGGACTCTCACTGAAGCTTTCTTT,CSANHGTLTEAFF
TRBJ1-1,TRBD1,many,TRBV28,15,TGTGCCAGCAGGATCCTGGACAGGTCTTACACTGAAGCTTTCTTT,CASRILDRSYTEAFF
TRBJ2-1,NA,few,TRBV2,13,TGTGCCAGCAGTGTGGTAGGTTACAATGAGCAGTTCTTC,CASSVVGYNEQFF
TRBJ2-5,NA,many,TRBV10-3,14,TGTGCCATCAGTGAGTCGGCCCCGTCGGAGACCCAGTACTTC,CAISESAPSETQYF
TRBJ1-4,NA,NA,TRBV27,14,TGTGCCAGCAGCGCCAGAGGGGGTAATGAAAAACTGTTTTTT,CASSARGGNEKLFF
TRBJ1-2,TRBD1,few,TRBV27,11,TGTGCCAGGACAGGGGAGAAAGGCTACACCTTC,CARTGEKGYTF
TRBJ2-1,NA,NA,TRBV12-3/TRBV12-4,18,TGTGCCAGCAGTTTTGCCCCCGGGGCGCTTAGCTCCTACAATGAGCAGTTCTTC,CASSFAPGALSSYNEQFF
TRBJ1-5,TRBD1,few,TRBV2,14,TGTGCCAGCCTCAGGGAGACAGGGAAGCAACCCCAGCATTTT,CASLRETGKQPQHF
TRBJ1-1,NA,NA,TRBV4-1,14,TGCGCCAGCAGCTTCAGGGACGGATACACTGAAGCTTTCTTT,CASSFRDGYTEAFF
TRBJ1-2,TRBD1,few,TRBV28,14,TGTGCCAGCAGGGGGGACAGCTCTAACTATGGCTACACCTTC,CASRGDSSNYGYTF
TRBJ2-3,NA,many,TRBV29-1,14,TGCAGCGTTGAGCCAAATACAGTGACAGATACGCAGTATTTT,CSVEPNTVTDTQYF
TRBJ1-2,TRBD1,few,TRBV25-1,14,TGTGCCAGCACCGGTACAGGGGGTCACTATGGCTACACCTTC,CASTGTGGHYGYTF
TRBJ2-7,NA,NA,TRBV20-1,15,TGCAGTGCTAGAGTAGACGGGGGATCCTCCTACGAGCAGTACTTC,CSARVDGGSSYEQYF
TRBJ2-1,NA,many,TRBV5-1,11,TGCGCCAGCAGCTTGGATGGGTATTGGTTCTTC,CASSLDGYWFF
TRBJ2-1,NA,NA,TRBV4-1,12,TGCGCCAGCAGCCCCAAGGCCGGCGAGCAGTTCTTC,CASSPKAGEQFF
TRBJ2-5,NA,NA,TRBV28,14,TGTGCCAGCAGTTTTTACAGCCACCAAGAGACCCAGTACTTC,CASSFYSHQETQYF
TRBJ2-4,NA,few,TRBV12-3/TRBV12-4,17,TGTGCCAGCAGTTTAAGAGGAAACTTTTTAGCCAAAAACATTCAGTACTTC,CASSLRGNFLAKNIQYF
TRBJ1-6,TRBD1,few,TRBV3-1,15,TGTGCCAGCAGCCTCAGGACAGGGAAGAATTCACCCCTCCACTTT,CASSLRTGKNSPLHF
TRBJ2-3,NA,few,TRBV6-5,14,TGTGCCAGCAGTTTGTCCAAACGGCTAGATACGCAGTATTTT,CASSLSKRLDTQYF
TRBJ2-7,TRBD1,few,TRBV5-1,15,TGCGCCAGCAGCTGGGGGTGGACAGGTTCCTACGAGCAGTACTTC,CASSWGWTGSYEQYF
TRBJ2-1,NA,NA,TRBV29-1,11,TGCAGCGTTAGTGATCCCAATGAGCAGTTCTTC,CSVSDPNEQFF
TRBJ2-3,NA,NA,TRBV11-2,17,TGTGCCAGCAGGGCTGCGGAGGGCAGGGCTAGCACAGATACGCAGTATTTT,CASRAAEGRASTDTQYF